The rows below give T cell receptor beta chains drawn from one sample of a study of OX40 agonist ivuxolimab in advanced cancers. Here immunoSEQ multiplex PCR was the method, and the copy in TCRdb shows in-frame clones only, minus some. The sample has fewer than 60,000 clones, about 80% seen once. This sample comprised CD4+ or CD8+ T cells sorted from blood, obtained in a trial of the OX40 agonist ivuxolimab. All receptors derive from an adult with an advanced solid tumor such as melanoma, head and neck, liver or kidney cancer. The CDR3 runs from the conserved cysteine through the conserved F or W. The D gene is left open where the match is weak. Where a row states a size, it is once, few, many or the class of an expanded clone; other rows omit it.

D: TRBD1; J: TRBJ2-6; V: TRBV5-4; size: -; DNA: TGTGCCAGCAGCCCAGGCGGGACAGGCGCTGGGGCCAACGTCCTGACTTTC; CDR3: CASSPGGTGAGANVLTF
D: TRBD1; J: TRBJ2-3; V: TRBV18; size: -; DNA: TGTGCCAGCTCGAAGGACAGGGTTAAGGGCACAGATACGCAGTATTTT; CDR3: CASSKDRVKGTDTQYF
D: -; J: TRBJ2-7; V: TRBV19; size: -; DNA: TGTGCCAGTAGTCCCCAGGGGCGCGAGCAGTACTTC; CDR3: CASSPQGREQYF
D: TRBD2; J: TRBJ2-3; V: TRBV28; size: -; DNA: TGTGCCAGCAGCTTTATTAGCGGGAGGGGGACAGATACGCAGTATTTT; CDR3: CASSFISGRGTDTQYF
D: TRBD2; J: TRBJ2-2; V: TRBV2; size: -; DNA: TGTGCCAGCACCGCGGGACTAGCGGGCGGGGAGCTGTTTTTT; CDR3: CASTAGLAGGELFF
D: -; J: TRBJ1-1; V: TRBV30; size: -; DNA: TGTGCCTGGAGTGGAAATGGGAGGAACACTGAAGCTTTCTTT; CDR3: CAWSGNGRNTEAFF
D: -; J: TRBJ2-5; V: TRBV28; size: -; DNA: TGTGCCAGCAGTTTCTGGGGGGGCGGGGAGACCCAGTACTTC; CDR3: CASSFWGGGETQYF
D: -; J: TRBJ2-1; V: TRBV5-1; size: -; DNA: TGCGCCAGCAGCCCCTCGGCAGGGGGGGTCCAGGAGCAGTTCTTC; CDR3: CASSPSAGGVQEQFF
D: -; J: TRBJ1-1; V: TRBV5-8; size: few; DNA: TGTGCCAGCAGCCTACCCCAGGGTTCCTTGAACACTGAAGCTTTCTTT; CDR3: CASSLPQGSLNTEAFF
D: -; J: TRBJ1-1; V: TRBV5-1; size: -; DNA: TGCGCCAGCAGCGTCGGGAGCCCGGGATCTGAAGCTTTCTTT; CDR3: CASSVGSPGSEAFF
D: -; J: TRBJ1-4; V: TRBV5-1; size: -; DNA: TGCGCCAGCAGCTTCGGGCCGCTTGCAACTAATGAAAAACTGTTTTTT; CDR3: CASSFGPLATNEKLFF
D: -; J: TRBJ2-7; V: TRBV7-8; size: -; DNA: TGTGCCAGCAGCTTAGTTACAGCGTGGGGGTACTCCTACGAGCAGTACTTC; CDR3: CASSLVTAWGYSYEQYF
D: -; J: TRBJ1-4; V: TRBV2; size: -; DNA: TGTGCCAGCAGTACCCAGGGAACTAATGAAAAACTGTTTTTT; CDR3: CASSTQGTNEKLFF